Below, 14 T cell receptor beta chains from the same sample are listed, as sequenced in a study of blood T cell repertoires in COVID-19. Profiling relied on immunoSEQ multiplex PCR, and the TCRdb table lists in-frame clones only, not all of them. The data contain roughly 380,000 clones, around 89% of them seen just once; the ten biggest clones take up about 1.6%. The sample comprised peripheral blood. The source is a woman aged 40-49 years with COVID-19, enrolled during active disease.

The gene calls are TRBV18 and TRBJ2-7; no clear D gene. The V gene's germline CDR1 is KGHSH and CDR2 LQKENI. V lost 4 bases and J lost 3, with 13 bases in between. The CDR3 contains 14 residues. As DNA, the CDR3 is TGTGCCAGCTCACTGGGCACAGATTTCTACGAGCAGTACTTC. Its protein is CASSLGTDFYEQYF.

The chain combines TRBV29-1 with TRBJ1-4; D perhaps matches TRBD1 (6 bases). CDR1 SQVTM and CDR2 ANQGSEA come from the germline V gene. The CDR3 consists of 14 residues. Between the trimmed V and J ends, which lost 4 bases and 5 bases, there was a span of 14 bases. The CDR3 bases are TGCAGCGTTGCAGGGTATGGGGGCAATGAAAAACTGTTTTTT. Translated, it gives CSVAGYGGNEKLFF. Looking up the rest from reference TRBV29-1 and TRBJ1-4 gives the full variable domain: SAVISQKPSRDICQRGTSLTIQCQVDSQVTMMFWYRQQPGQSLTLIATANQGSEATYESGFVIDKFPISRPNLTFSTLTVSNMSPEDSSIYLCSVAGYGGNEKLFFGSGTQLSVL.

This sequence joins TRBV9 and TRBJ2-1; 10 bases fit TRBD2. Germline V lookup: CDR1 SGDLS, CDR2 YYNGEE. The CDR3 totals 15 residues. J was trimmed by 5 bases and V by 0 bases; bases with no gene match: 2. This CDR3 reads CASSVASGGHNEQFF. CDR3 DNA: TGTGCCAGCAGCGTAGCTAGCGGGGGCCACAATGAGCAGTTCTTC.

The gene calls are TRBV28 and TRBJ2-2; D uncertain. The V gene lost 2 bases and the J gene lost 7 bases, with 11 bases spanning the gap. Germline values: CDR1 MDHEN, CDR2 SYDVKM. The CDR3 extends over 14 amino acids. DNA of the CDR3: TGTGCCAGCAGTTTAGGCCCCTTGCTCGGGGAGCTGTTTTTT. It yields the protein CASSLGPLLGELFF.

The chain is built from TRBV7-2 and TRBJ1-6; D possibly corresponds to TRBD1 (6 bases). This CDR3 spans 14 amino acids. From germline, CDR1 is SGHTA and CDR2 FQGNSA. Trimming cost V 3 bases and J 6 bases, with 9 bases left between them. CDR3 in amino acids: CASSLGHINSPLHF. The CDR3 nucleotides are TGTGCCAGCAGCTTGGGACATATTAATTCACCCCTCCACTTT. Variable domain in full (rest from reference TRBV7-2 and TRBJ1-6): GAGVSQSPSNKVTEKGKDVELRCDPISGHTALYWYRQSLGQGLEFLIYFQGNSAPDKSGLPSDRFSAERTGGSVSTLTIQRTQQEDSAVYLCASSLGHINSPLHFGNGTRLTVT.

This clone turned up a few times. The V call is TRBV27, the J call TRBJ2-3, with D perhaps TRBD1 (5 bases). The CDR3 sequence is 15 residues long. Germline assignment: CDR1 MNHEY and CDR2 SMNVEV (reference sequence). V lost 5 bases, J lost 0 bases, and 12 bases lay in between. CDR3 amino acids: CASSETDPSTDTQYF. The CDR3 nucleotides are TGTGCCAGCAGTGAGACAGACCCTAGCACAGATACGCAGTATTTT.

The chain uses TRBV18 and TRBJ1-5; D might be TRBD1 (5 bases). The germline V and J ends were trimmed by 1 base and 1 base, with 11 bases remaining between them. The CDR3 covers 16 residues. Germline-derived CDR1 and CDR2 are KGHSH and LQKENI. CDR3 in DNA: TGTGCCAGCTCACCACTTGGGGCAGGGAGCAATCAGCCCCAGCATTTT. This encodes CASSPLGAGSNQPQHF.

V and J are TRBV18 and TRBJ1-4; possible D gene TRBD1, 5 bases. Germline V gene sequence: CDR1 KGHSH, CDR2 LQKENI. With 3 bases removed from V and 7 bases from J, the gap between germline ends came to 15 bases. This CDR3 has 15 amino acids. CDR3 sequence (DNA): TGTGCCAGCTCACCGCAGGGTGGGCTGGTTGAAAAACTGTTTTTT. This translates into CASSPQGGLVEKLFF.

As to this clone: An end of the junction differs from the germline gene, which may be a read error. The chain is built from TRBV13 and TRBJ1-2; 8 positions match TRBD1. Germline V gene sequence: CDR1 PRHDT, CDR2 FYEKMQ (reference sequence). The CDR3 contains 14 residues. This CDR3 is CASSVGQGFSGYTF. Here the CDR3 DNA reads TGTGCCAGCAGCGTAGGACAGGGTTTCTCCGGCTACACCTTC.

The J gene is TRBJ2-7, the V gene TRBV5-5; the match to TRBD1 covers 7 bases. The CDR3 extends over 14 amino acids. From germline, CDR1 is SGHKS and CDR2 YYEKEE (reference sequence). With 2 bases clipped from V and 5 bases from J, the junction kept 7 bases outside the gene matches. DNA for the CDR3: TGTGCCAGCAGCTTCAGGACAGGAAGCGACGAGCAGTACTTC. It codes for CASSFRTGSDEQYF.

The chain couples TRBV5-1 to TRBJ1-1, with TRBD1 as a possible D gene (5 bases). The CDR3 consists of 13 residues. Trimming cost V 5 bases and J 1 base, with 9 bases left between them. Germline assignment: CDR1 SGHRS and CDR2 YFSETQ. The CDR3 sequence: CASREGENTEAFF. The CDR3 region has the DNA TGCGCCAGCAGAGAAGGGGAGAACACTGAAGCTTTCTTT.

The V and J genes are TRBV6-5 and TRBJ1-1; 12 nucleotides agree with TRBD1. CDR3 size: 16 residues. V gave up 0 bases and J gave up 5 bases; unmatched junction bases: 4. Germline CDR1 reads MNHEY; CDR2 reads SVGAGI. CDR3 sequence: CASSYSGTGGKTEAFF. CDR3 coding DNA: TGTGCCAGCAGTTACTCCGGGACAGGGGGCAAAACTGAAGCTTTCTTT.

CDR3 DNA sequence: TGTGCCAGCAGCGTAGGGGGCGCGGCCGGGGAGCTGTTTTTT. Encoded protein: CASSVGGAAGELFF. The rearrangement joins TRBV9 to TRBJ2-2; D is perhaps TRBD1 (5 bases). Germline assignment: CDR1 SGDLS and CDR2 YYNGEE. The length of the CDR3 is 14 residues. The V gene lost 0 bases and the J gene lost 6 bases, with 9 bases spanning the gap.

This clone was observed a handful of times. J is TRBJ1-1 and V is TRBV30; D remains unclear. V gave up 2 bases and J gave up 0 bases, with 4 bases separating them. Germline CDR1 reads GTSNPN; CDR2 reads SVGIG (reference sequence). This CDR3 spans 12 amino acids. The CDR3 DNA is TGTGCCTGGAGTCCGGTGAACACTGAAGCTTTCTTT. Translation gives CAWSPVNTEAFF. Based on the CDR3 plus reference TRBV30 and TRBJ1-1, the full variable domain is SQTIHQWPATLVQPVGSPLSLECTVEGTSNPNLYWYRQAAGRGLQLLFYSVGIGQISSEVPQNLSASRPQDRQFILSSKKLLLSDSGFYLCAWSPVNTEAFFGQGTRLTVV.